The 15 T cell receptor beta chains reported below all come from one sample, sequenced in a study of technical replicates of blood from a few donors. Only in-frame clones appear in the TCRdb table, and some are missing; sequencing was by immunoSEQ multiplex PCR. The data show about 94,000 clones, roughly 96% seen once. Sequencing was performed on T cells isolated from PBMCs. Receptors originate from a human donor in good health.

This CDR3 reads CASAGRGNTEAFF. CDR3 nucleotides: TGTGCCAGCGCCGGGAGGGGGAACACTGAAGCTTTCTTT. The V gene is TRBV11-3, the J gene TRBJ1-1; the D gene is possibly TRBD1 (5 bases). V lost 8 bases to trimming and J lost 1 base, with 11 bases between them. CDR1 SGHNT and CDR2 YENEEA come from the germline V gene. This CDR3 contains 13 residues.

The chain joins TRBV7-9 to TRBJ1-1; possibly TRBD1 for D (5 bases). Germline V lookup: CDR1 SEHNR, CDR2 FQNEAQ (reference sequence). This CDR3 is 15 amino acids long. Trimming took 5 bases from V and 1 from J, leaving 14 bases between them. DNA of the CDR3: TGTGCCAGCAGCCCCTCCGTGGGGCAGAACACTGAAGCTTTCTTT. Its translation: CASSPSVGQNTEAFF.

V usage is TRBV11-3 and J usage is TRBJ2-1; D is ambiguous. The germline CDR1 and CDR2 sequences are SGHNT and YENEEA. The CDR3 has 13 residues. The ends were cut back, 5 bases at V and 6 bases at J, with 11 bases in the middle. The CDR3 region is CASSLLVFNEQFF. The CDR3, as DNA: TGTGCCAGCAGCCTTCTCGTGTTCAATGAGCAGTTCTTC.

The chain carries TRBV11-3 and TRBJ2-5, with D maybe TRBD2 (5 bases). The CDR3 has 13 amino acids. CDR1 is SGHNT and CDR2 is YENEEA in the germline V gene. V lost 5 bases to trimming and J lost 5 bases, with 12 bases between them. For the CDR3, the DNA is TGTGCCAGCAGCCCGCCTAGCATGGAGACCCAGTACTTC. It translates to CASSPPSMETQYF.

To note about this clone: The CDR3 ends on some other residue instead of the conserved phenylalanine or tryptophan, so this is likely a read error. This chain joins TRBV5-1 and TRBJ1-2, with 9 bases identical to TRBD1. The germline CDR1 and CDR2 sequences are SGHRS and YFSETQ. The CDR3 is 16 residues long. Trimming cost V 0 bases and J 3 bases; bases outside gene matches: 6. In DNA form, the CDR3 reads TGCGCCAGCAGCTTGGTCGGGACAGGGATTTACTATGGCTACACCCTC. It yields the protein CASSLVGTGIYYGYTL.

The chain is built from TRBV25-1 and TRBJ1-4, with 7 nucleotides matching TRBD1. Germline loops: CDR1 MGHDK, CDR2 SYGVNS. V shed 1 base, J shed 8 bases, and the junction held 10 bases outside the gene matches. The CDR3 spans 16 residues. Here the CDR3 DNA reads TGTGCCAGCAGTGAATGGGGACAGACAAATGGGGAAAAACTGTTTTTT. Translation gives CASSEWGQTNGEKLFF. The full variable domain, rest sourced from reference TRBV25-1 and TRBJ1-4, is EADIYQTPRYLVIGTGKKITLECSQTMGHDKMYWYQQDPGMELHLIHYSYGVNSTEKGDLSSESTVSRIRTEHFPLTLESARPSHTSQYLCASSEWGQTNGEKLFFGSGTQLSVL.

V usage is TRBV6-5 and J usage is TRBJ2-7, with 7 bases lining up with TRBD1. V trimming: 6 bases; J trimming: 4 bases; junction bases outside the gene matches: 9. Per the germline V gene, CDR1 is MNHEY and CDR2 is SVGAGI. This CDR3 comprises 14 residues. The CDR3 nucleotides are TGTGCCAGCAGCCACGACAGGGCTAGTTACGAGCAGTACTTC. It specifies CASSHDRASYEQYF.

This chain connects TRBV5-8 to TRBJ2-7; a possible D gene is TRBD2 (5 bases). This CDR3 comprises 15 residues. Germline values: CDR1 SGHTS, CDR2 YDEGEE. The ends were cut back, 4 bases at V and 3 bases at J, with 17 bases in the middle. In DNA, the CDR3 is TGTGCCAGCAGCCCCGGGGTAGATGGCTTCTACGAGCAGTACTTC. This codes for CASSPGVDGFYEQYF.

The V gene is TRBV9, the J gene TRBJ1-1; the match to TRBD1 covers 12 bases. The CDR3 consists of 15 residues. J gave up 5 bases and V 3 bases, and 5 bases lay outside the gene matches. CDR1 is SGDLS and CDR2 is YYNGEE in the germline V gene. The CDR3 DNA reads TGTGCCAGCAGCGCCCAGGGACAGGGGGCTACTGAAGCTTTCTTT. Protein product: CASSAQGQGATEAFF.

V usage is TRBV15 and J usage is TRBJ2-1, with 7 bases identical to TRBD1. CDR3 length: 16 amino acids. The germline gives CDR1 LNHNV, CDR2 YYDKDF (reference sequence). V trimming: 1 base; J trimming: 5 bases; junction bases outside the gene matches: 8. The CDR3 loop reads CATSRVPGQINNEQFF. The CDR3 bases are TGTGCCACCAGCAGAGTTCCGGGACAGATAAACAATGAGCAGTTCTTC.

The chain couples TRBV2 to TRBJ1-1; no firm D call. V lost 11 bases and J lost 0, with 13 bases in between. The CDR3 is 13 amino acids. CDR1 and CDR2 from the germline V gene are SNHLY and FYNNEI. CDR3 nucleotides: TGTGCCGGGTTAGGTGGAGTGAACACTGAAGCTTTCTTT. Translating it yields CAGLGGVNTEAFF.

The V and J genes are TRBV6-1 and TRBJ2-7, with D possibly TRBD2 on 5 matching bases. CDR3 length: 13 residues. CDR1 is MNHNS, CDR2 SASEGT, per germline. Trimming shortened V by 7 bases and J by 5 bases, and 15 bases separated the two germline ends. CDR3 region: CASNKLVVDEQYF. The DNA of the CDR3 is TGTGCCAGCAACAAACTAGTGGTGGACGAGCAGTACTTC.

The genes are TRBV29-1 and TRBJ2-7; 9 positions agree with TRBD2. CDR1 and CDR2 from the germline V gene are SQVTM and ANQGSEA. The CDR3 length is 14 residues. With 1 base clipped from V and 6 bases from J, the junction kept 7 bases outside the gene matches. CDR3 loop: CSVEVVLAGREQYF. CDR3 nucleotide sequence: TGCAGCGTTGAAGTCGTCCTAGCGGGGCGCGAGCAGTACTTC.

This chain joins TRBV5-1 and TRBJ1-1, with no clear D. V shed 0 bases and J shed 1 base, with 7 bases lying between them. CDR1 is SGHRS and CDR2 is YFSETQ in the germline V gene. The CDR3 contains 14 residues. The CDR3 nucleotides read TGCGCCAGCAGCTTGGGAGAGGGGAACACTGAAGCTTTCTTT. This gives the protein CASSLGEGNTEAFF.

The chain links TRBV19 to TRBJ2-1; 14 positions match TRBD2. The junction had 4 bases not matched to a gene; V was cut back by 6 bases and J by 0 bases. Germline CDR1 reads LNHDA; CDR2 reads SQIVND (reference sequence). The CDR3 consists of 17 residues. The CDR3 is CASREGTSGSSYNEQFF. The CDR3, as DNA: TGTGCCAGTAGGGAGGGGACTAGCGGGAGCTCCTACAATGAGCAGTTCTTC.